These 29 T cell receptor beta chains share one sample of origin, sequenced in a study of blood T cell repertoires in COVID-19. Clones were read by immunoSEQ multiplex PCR, and TCRdb kept only the in-frame ones, dropping some. Here the sample spans about 300,000 clones, roughly 91% being singletons. Sequencing was carried out using peripheral blood. The receptor set was obtained from a woman aged 25 to 45 with COVID-19, enrolled during active disease.

This clone was counted once. The chain employs TRBV30 and TRBJ1-4, with D possibly TRBD1 on 5 matching bases. Trimming took off 2 bases at V and 5 bases at J, with 15 bases between the two ends. CDR3 length: 15 amino acids. The germline gives CDR1 GTSNPN, CDR2 SVGIG (reference sequence). The CDR3 DNA reads TGTGCCTGGAGTCTAAGACAGCTCCAGAATGAAAAACTGTTTTTT. This encodes CAWSLRQLQNEKLFF.

The rearrangement uses TRBV27 and TRBJ1-2; D is undetermined. CDR1 MNHEY and CDR2 SMNVEV come from the germline V gene (reference sequence). The V and J ends lost 2 bases and 0 bases respectively, with 10 bases between them. The length of the CDR3 is 15 residues. CDR3 amino acids: CASSLTSGANYGYTF. In DNA, the CDR3 is TGTGCCAGCAGTTTAACGTCGGGAGCTAACTATGGCTACACCTTC.

The CDR3 here is CASSLLPTRDTQYF. The CDR3 nucleotides read TGTGCCAGCAGTCTTCTACCGACTAGGGATACGCAGTATTTT. This chain connects TRBV28 to TRBJ2-3; TRBD2 might be the D (6 bases). Germline V gives CDR1 MDHEN, CDR2 SYDVKM. There are 14 residues in the CDR3. Trimming shortened V by 5 bases and J by 6 bases, and 15 bases separated the two germline ends.

The J gene is TRBJ1-2, the V gene TRBV29-1; 7 positions match TRBD1. Germline CDR1 and CDR2: SQVTM and ANQGSEA. This CDR3 has 11 residues. The J segment lost 8 bases and the V segment lost 6 bases, leaving 6 bases of the junction unmatched. The CDR3 coding sequence is TGCAGCGTACGACAGGGCGAAGGCTACACCTTC. It encodes CSVRQGEGYTF.

This clone occurred a few times. V gene TRBV13 combines with J gene TRBJ1-1; 8 nucleotides line up with TRBD1. Germline CDR1 is PRHDT and CDR2 is FYEKMQ (reference sequence). Trimming removed 11 bases from V and 5 bases from J; junction bases left unmatched: 7. This CDR3 is 12 amino acids long. CDR3 protein: CAAGYRGTEAFF. The CDR3 DNA reads TGTGCCGCAGGGTACAGGGGGACTGAAGCTTTCTTT.

The J gene is TRBJ2-3, the V gene TRBV6-4; 7 bases are a match to TRBD1. Germline values: CDR1 MRHNA, CDR2 SNTAGT. V lost 0 bases, J lost 4 bases, and 1 base stayed unmatched. CDR3 length equals 14 residues. The CDR3 nucleotides read TGTGCCAGCAGTGACTCAGGGGGCGCAGATACGCAGTATTTT. This gives the protein CASSDSGGADTQYF.

This clone was detected once. The chain is built from TRBV30 and TRBJ2-6; D unclear. Germline V gene data show CDR1 as GTSNPN and CDR2 as SVGIG (reference sequence). CDR3 length: 14 residues. V lost 3 bases and J 1 base, leaving 7 bases between the germline ends. CDR3 sequence: CAWSAGSGANVLTF. The CDR3 bases are TGTGCCTGGAGCGCCGGGTCTGGGGCCAACGTCCTGACTTTC.

V is TRBV28 and J is TRBJ1-5; a weak D match, TRBD1 (6 bases). V dropped 6 bases and J dropped 3 bases, with 18 bases sitting between them. The CDR3 loop spans 16 amino acids. Germline V gene lookup returns CDR1 MDHEN and CDR2 SYDVKM. CDR3 sequence: CASSPYNTGYNQPQHF. Written as DNA, the CDR3 is TGTGCCAGCAGCCCGTACAACACAGGGTACAATCAGCCCCAGCATTTT. Looking up the rest from reference TRBV28 and TRBJ1-5 gives the full variable domain: DVKVTQSSRYLVKRTGEKVFLECVQDMDHENMFWYRQDPGLGLRLIYFSYDVKMKEKGDIPEGYSVSREKKERFSLILESASTNQTSMYLCASSPYNTGYNQPQHFGDGTRLSIL.

The CDR3 is CASSSRDRVEKLFF. In nucleotides, the CDR3 is TGTGCCAGCAGTTCCCGGGACAGGGTTGAAAAACTGTTTTTT. V is TRBV6-5 and J is TRBJ1-4; 9 bases match TRBD1. This CDR3 has 14 residues. The germline V gene has CDR1 MNHEY and CDR2 SVGAGI. V lost 4 bases to trimming and J lost 7 bases; unmatched junction nucleotides: 4.

The genes are TRBV5-1 and TRBJ2-1, with 8 bases that match TRBD1. From germline, CDR1 is SGHRS and CDR2 YFSETQ. With 4 bases clipped from V and 8 bases from J, the junction kept 5 bases outside the gene matches. This CDR3 region has 13 residues. The CDR3 sequence is CASSPGQGDEQFF. CDR3 nucleotides: TGCGCCAGCAGCCCAGGACAGGGAGATGAGCAGTTCTTC. Full variable domain (rest looked up from reference TRBV5-1 and TRBJ2-1): KAGVTQTPRYLIKTRGQQVTLSCSPISGHRSVSWYQQTPGQGLQFLFEYFSETQRNKGNFPGRFSGRQFSNSRSEMNVSTLELGDSALYLCASSPGQGDEQFFGPGTRLTVL.

The chain is built from TRBV18 and TRBJ2-1, with 12 bases aligning to TRBD2. With 4 bases clipped from V and 8 bases from J, the junction kept 6 bases outside the gene matches. Germline V gene data show CDR1 as KGHSH and CDR2 as LQKENI. The CDR3 runs 15 residues. The CDR3 DNA sequence: TGTGCCAGCTCACTTCTAGCGGGGGGGCCATATGAGCAGTTCTTC. Its translation: CASSLLAGGPYEQFF.

The rearrangement links TRBV3-1 (or the pseudogene TRBV3-2) to TRBJ2-7; 7 bases match TRBD1. V was pared by 4 bases and J by 3 bases, with 6 bases of the junction left unmatched. Germline CDR1 LGHDT, CDR2 YNNKEL (reference sequence). The CDR3 runs 14 residues. The CDR3 DNA is TGTGCCAGCAGCCTGGACAGGTGTTACTACGAGCAGTACTTC. It codes for CASSLDRCYYEQYF.

The rearrangement uses TRBV5-1 and TRBJ2-2, with 10 bases fitting TRBD1. J gave up 7 bases and V 0 bases, and 3 bases lay outside the gene matches. The CDR3 sequence is 15 residues long. Germline CDR1 SGHRS, CDR2 YFSETQ. CDR3 sequence reads: CASSLVRTGGGELFF. The CDR3 DNA follows: TGCGCCAGCAGCTTGGTGCGGACAGGGGGCGGGGAGCTGTTTTTT.

The V gene is TRBV25-1, the J gene TRBJ1-2; no clear D. The V end was cut by 0 bases, the J end by 3 bases, with 11 bases between. Looked up from germline, CDR1 is MGHDK and CDR2 is SYGVNS. The CDR3 consists of 15 residues. CDR3 in amino acids: CASSEYRAGDYGYTF. The CDR3 nucleotides read TGTGCCAGCAGTGAATATCGTGCGGGAGACTATGGCTACACCTTC.

This chain links TRBV29-1 with TRBJ2-5; 7 nucleotides match TRBD1. The CDR3 is 14 residues long. Looked up from germline, CDR1 is SQVTM and CDR2 is ANQGSEA. V shed 2 bases, J shed 4 bases, and the junction held 7 bases outside the gene matches. CDR3 in amino acids: CSVETGDLGETQYF. The CDR3 DNA reads as TGCAGCGTTGAAACAGGGGATCTTGGAGAGACCCAGTACTTC.

This rearrangement joins TRBV5-6 to TRBJ2-6; 9 nucleotides align to TRBD1. V shed 4 bases, J shed 2 bases, and the junction held 1 base outside the gene matches. Germline CDR1 is SGHDT and CDR2 is YYEEEE. The CDR3 extends over 15 amino acids. The CDR3: CASSRDRAGANVLTF. The CDR3, as DNA: TGTGCCAGCAGCCGGGACAGGGCTGGGGCCAACGTCCTGACTTTC.

Here the CDR3 DNA reads TGTGCCACCAGCAGAGAGGACAGGTCAAATTCACCCCTCCACTTT. This gives the protein CATSREDRSNSPLHF. The rearrangement joins TRBV15 to TRBJ1-6; 7 bases are a match to TRBD1. With V trimmed by 0 bases and J by 7 bases, 3 bases remained unmatched. This CDR3 comprises 15 residues. CDR1 and CDR2 from the germline V gene are LNHNV and YYDKDF (reference sequence). The full variable domain, completed using reference TRBV15 and TRBJ1-6, is DAMVIQNPRYQVTQFGKPVTLSCSQTLNHNVMYWYQQKSSQAPKLLFHYYDKDFNNEADTPDNFQSRRPNTSFCFLDIRSPGLGDTAMYLCATSREDRSNSPLHFGNGTRLTVT.

This clone was observed once. This chain joins TRBV4-1 and TRBJ1-1; no reliable D call. The CDR3 loop spans 15 amino acids. The ends were cut back, 4 bases at V and 7 bases at J, with 19 bases in the middle. CDR1 and CDR2 (germline): MGHRA, YSYEKL. The CDR3 here is CASSLLTGGQNEAFF. CDR3 nucleotides: TGCGCCAGCAGCCTCCTCACTGGAGGCCAGAATGAAGCTTTCTTT.

The V call is TRBV27, the J call TRBJ2-3; D call uncertain. CDR1 is MNHEY, CDR2 SMNVEV, per germline (reference sequence). The V gene lost 0 bases and the J gene lost 4 bases, with 8 bases spanning the gap. This CDR3 is 14 amino acids long. This CDR3 is CASSLSSSADTQYF. For the CDR3, the DNA is TGTGCCAGCAGTTTATCGTCCAGCGCAGATACGCAGTATTTT.

V gene TRBV9 combines with J gene TRBJ1-5, with no clear D. The CDR3 runs 13 residues. V dropped 0 bases and J dropped 4 bases, with 5 bases sitting between them. Germline lookup yields CDR1 SGDLS and CDR2 YYNGEE. CDR3 nucleotide sequence: TGTGCCAGCAGCGTAGACCAGAATCAGCCCCAGCATTTT. Amino acid sequence: CASSVDQNQPQHF.

The chain combines TRBV15 with TRBJ1-2, with D maybe TRBD1 (6 bases). V was pared by 5 bases and J by 8 bases, with 21 bases between. This CDR3 contains 15 residues. Germline V CDR1 and CDR2: LNHNV, YYDKDF (reference sequence). CDR3 sequence reads: CATSSGRGRGGGYTF. CDR3 nucleotide sequence: TGTGCCACCAGCTCGGGTCGGGGCAGGGGTGGGGGCTACACCTTC.

The chain joins TRBV19 to TRBJ2-3; 12 bases line up with TRBD2. The CDR3 sequence is 14 residues long. Trimming cost V 10 bases and J 2 bases; bases outside gene matches: 4. The V gene's germline CDR1 is LNHDA and CDR2 SQIVND (reference sequence). CDR3 nucleotides: TGTGCCACCACTAGCGGGGGGAACACAGATACGCAGTATTTT. Translated: CATTSGGNTDTQYF.

The J gene is TRBJ1-6, the V gene TRBV27; 8 nucleotides agree with TRBD1. The CDR3 loop spans 18 amino acids. Trimming at V came to 4 bases and at J to 0 bases, leaving 8 bases not matched to a gene. CDR1 and CDR2 from the germline V gene are MNHEY and SMNVEV (reference sequence). CDR3 in DNA: TGTGCCAGCAGTTCGGCAGGGGGCTTTAGCTCCTATAATTCACCCCTCCACTTT. It translates to CASSSAGGFSSYNSPLHF.

The rearrangement links TRBV28 to TRBJ1-1, with 8 bases identical to TRBD1. The V gene's germline CDR1 is MDHEN and CDR2 SYDVKM. V shed 0 bases and J 10 bases; nucleotides not matched to a gene: 7. The CDR3 loop spans 14 amino acids. The CDR3 region has the DNA TGTGCCAGCAGTTTATGGTCGGTGGGGACAGGAGCTTTCTTT. This translates into CASSLWSVGTGAFF.

This chain links TRBV9 with TRBJ2-2; D gene uncertain. V lost 6 bases to trimming and J lost 0 bases, with 9 bases between them. The CDR3 is 14 residues long. The germline V gene has CDR1 SGDLS and CDR2 YYNGEE. The CDR3 DNA reads TGTGCCAGCAATAGAGATACGAACACCGGGGAGCTGTTTTTT. Translated: CASNRDTNTGELFF. Filled out from reference TRBV9 and TRBJ2-2, the complete variable domain reads DSGVTQTPKHLITATGQRVTLRCSPRSGDLSVYWYQQSLDQGLQFLIQYYNGEERAKGNILERFSAQQFPDLHSELNLSSLELGDSALYFCASNRDTNTGELFFGEGSRLTVL.

The table lists this clone with a count of one. The chain uses TRBV7-2 and TRBJ2-1; 13 positions agree with TRBD2. Trimming took 3 bases from V and 11 from J; bases not matched to a gene: 1. Germline V gene lookup returns CDR1 SGHTA and CDR2 FQGNSA. CDR3 length equals 13 residues. CDR3 nucleotide sequence: TGTGCCAGCAGCTTGGGACTAGCGGGGCAGCAGTTCTTC. It encodes CASSLGLAGQQFF.

V and J are TRBV6-5 and TRBJ1-1; D remains ambiguous. CDR1 is MNHEY and CDR2 is SVGAGI in the germline V gene. Trimming stripped 10 bases from V and 3 bases from J, with 15 bases between. The CDR3 spans 13 residues. CDR3 protein: CAISNRGDTEAFF. For the CDR3, the DNA is TGTGCCATCAGCAACCGGGGAGACACTGAAGCTTTCTTT.

The chain recombines TRBV2 with TRBJ1-5; maybe TRBD1 (6 bases). With 7 bases removed from V and 7 bases from J, the gap between germline ends came to 14 bases. From germline, CDR1 is SNHLY and CDR2 FYNNEI. CDR3 length: 13 amino acids. CDR3 bases: TGTGCCAGCACCAACGAACAGGGCCAGCCCCAGCATTTT. Translating it yields CASTNEQGQPQHF. Using reference TRBV2 and TRBJ1-5 for the parts outside the CDR3, the full variable domain is EPEVTQTPSHQVTQMGQEVILRCVPISNHLYFYWYRQILGQKVEFLVSFYNNEISEKSEIFDDQFSVERPDGSNFTLKIRSTKLEDSAMYFCASTNEQGQPQHFGDGTRLSIL.

The chain has TRBV6-5 and TRBJ2-7; TRBD1 aligns across 10 bases. There are 14 residues in the CDR3. Losses at the gene ends were 6 bases for V and 0 bases for J; bases not matched to a gene: 2. Germline values: CDR1 MNHEY, CDR2 SVGAGI. CDR3 sequence: CASRGQGSSYEQYV. DNA of the CDR3: TGTGCCAGCAGGGGACAGGGGAGCTCCTACGAGCAGTACGTC.